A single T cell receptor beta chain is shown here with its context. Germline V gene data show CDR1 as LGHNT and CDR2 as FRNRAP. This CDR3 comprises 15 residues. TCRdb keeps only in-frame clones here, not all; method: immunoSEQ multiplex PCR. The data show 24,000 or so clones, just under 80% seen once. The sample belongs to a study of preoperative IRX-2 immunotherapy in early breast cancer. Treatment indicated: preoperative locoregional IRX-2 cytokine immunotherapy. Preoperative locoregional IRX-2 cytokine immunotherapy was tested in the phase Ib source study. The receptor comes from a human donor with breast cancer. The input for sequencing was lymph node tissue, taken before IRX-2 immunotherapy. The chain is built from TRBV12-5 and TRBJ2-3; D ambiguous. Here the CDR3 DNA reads TGTGCCAGCACCTTAGGGATGTCTAGCACAGATACGCAGTATTTT. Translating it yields CASTLGMSSTDTQYF.